Presented here are 15 T cell receptor beta chains from one specimen sequenced in a study of shared clonotypes between healthy human individuals. Assay: immunoSEQ multiplex PCR; the TCRdb copy retains only in-frame clones and omits some. The table shows some 2,100,000 clones, with 90% to 96% occurring only once. The sample comprised naive CD4+ T cells sorted from blood. Described subset: CD45RA+ positively selected. The receptors were sampled from a man between 18 and 35 years old in good health.

The table lists this clone with a count of one. The junction and the germline gene differ at one end; a read error may be behind it. The rearrangement uses TRBV6-1 and TRBJ1-1; D is possibly TRBD1 (6 bases). Germline V gene sequence: CDR1 MNHNS, CDR2 SASEGT. This CDR3 region has 15 residues. The CDR3: CASSGPLTGNSEAFF. The CDR3 DNA sequence: TGTGCCAGCAGTGGGCCCTTAACAGGGAACTCTGAAGCTTTCTTT.

This clone was seen a single time. The chain carries TRBV27 and TRBJ2-1; 9 nucleotides agree with TRBD1. This CDR3 is 13 amino acids long. Losses at the gene ends were 9 bases for V and 5 bases for J; bases not matched to a gene: 5. The germline CDR1 and CDR2 sequences are MNHEY and SMNVEV (reference sequence). CDR3 nucleotides: TGTGCCAGTACGAGACAGGGGGACAATGAGCAGTTCTTC. Amino acids: CASTRQGDNEQFF.

This clone came up once. This chain uses TRBV6-1 with TRBJ2-7; D possibly corresponds to TRBD2 (7 bases). Germline V CDR1 and CDR2: MNHNS, SASEGT. The length of the CDR3 is 15 residues. The V end was cut by 8 bases, the J end by 2 bases, with 19 bases between. CDR3 nucleotides: TGTGCCAGCGCTAAAGGGGGGGGAGGACCCTACGAGCAGTACTTC. This translates into CASAKGGGGPYEQYF.

The rearrangement links TRBV4-3 to TRBJ1-4; TRBD1 aligns across 7 bases. Germline lookup yields CDR1 LGHNA and CDR2 YSLEER. V shed 1 base and J 7 bases; nucleotides not matched to a gene: 6. The CDR3 length is 15 residues. The DNA of the CDR3 is TGCGCCAGCAGCCAAGGACAGGGAATAATTGAAAAACTGTTTTTT. Translated, it gives CASSQGQGIIEKLFF.

The chain recombines TRBV11-3 with TRBJ2-7; the D gene is possibly TRBD2 (5 bases). The CDR3 has 14 residues. Trimming removed 5 bases from V and 2 bases from J, with 13 bases in between. Germline V gene sequence: CDR1 SGHNT, CDR2 YENEEA. The CDR3 is CASSISEVTYEQYF. The CDR3 DNA reads as TGTGCCAGCAGCATCTCGGAGGTTACCTACGAGCAGTACTTC.

The chain combines TRBV7-2 with TRBJ2-4, with 7 bases lining up with TRBD2. The CDR3 has 17 residues. V lost 5 bases and J lost 0; bases outside the gene matches: 10. Germline-derived CDR1 and CDR2 are SGHTA and FQGNSA. The CDR3 DNA follows: TGTGCCAGCAGCGATCCGGGCGGGGGAATAGCCAAAAACATTCAGTACTTC. It specifies CASSDPGGGIAKNIQYF.

This chain uses TRBV19 with TRBJ1-6; tentative D call: TRBD1 (6 bases). The CDR3 spans 16 residues. Germline CDR1 LNHDA, CDR2 SQIVND (reference sequence). V lost 1 base to trimming and J lost 10 bases, with 17 bases between them. The CDR3 DNA is TGTGCCAGTAGTATAGGCCCCCCTGGGGGCGACTCACCCCTCCACTTT. Its translation is CASSIGPPGGDSPLHF.

This rearrangement joins TRBV30 to TRBJ2-5; 11 bases are shared with TRBD1. The CDR3 is 16 residues long. Looked up from germline, CDR1 is GTSNPN and CDR2 is SVGIG (reference sequence). The V segment lost 1 base and the J segment 5 bases; nucleotides outside the gene matches: 9. The CDR3 protein is CAWSGLGTGGSETQYF. CDR3 bases: TGTGCCTGGAGTGGCCTCGGGACAGGGGGGTCCGAGACCCAGTACTTC.

J is TRBJ2-7 and V is TRBV10-3, with TRBD1 identical over 8 bases. The CDR3 loop spans 19 amino acids. V gave up 6 bases and J gave up 0 bases; unmatched junction bases: 19. Germline V gene lookup returns CDR1 ENHRY and CDR2 SYGVKD. The CDR3 reads CAISKLGFGPGQDSYEQYF. CDR3 DNA sequence: TGTGCCATCAGCAAACTTGGATTTGGACCGGGACAGGACTCCTACGAGCAGTACTTC.

This clone was counted a single time. The V call is TRBV5-4, the J call TRBJ1-1; the D gene is possibly TRBD1 (6 bases). V lost 4 bases and J 6 bases, leaving 16 bases between the germline ends. Germline V gene lookup returns CDR1 SGHNT and CDR2 YYREEE (reference sequence). This CDR3 contains 14 residues. The DNA for the CDR3 is TGTGCCAGCAGCCGGGGGCGTCAGGCCGCTGAAGCTTTCTTT. Translated, it gives CASSRGRQAAEAFF.

V is TRBV2 and J is TRBJ2-1, with TRBD1 matching over 11 bases. The V gene end was trimmed by 6 bases and the J gene end by 9 bases; junction bases not matched to a gene: 10. In germline, CDR1 is SNHLY, CDR2 FYNNEI. This CDR3 is built from 15 residues. This CDR3 is CASRANAGTGGEQFF. CDR3 sequence (DNA): TGTGCCAGCAGAGCCAACGCCGGGACAGGGGGTGAGCAGTTCTTC. The variable domain in full, with the rest retrieved from reference TRBV2 and TRBJ2-1, is EPEVTQTPSHQVTQMGQEVILRCVPISNHLYFYWYRQILGQKVEFLVSFYNNEISEKSEIFDDQFSVERPDGSNFTLKIRSTKLEDSAMYFCASRANAGTGGEQFFGPGTRLTVL.

The rearrangement links TRBV5-4 to TRBJ1-6; D possibly corresponds to TRBD1 (6 bases). CDR3 size: 14 residues. Germline CDR1 is SGHNT and CDR2 is YYREEE (reference sequence). V shed 3 bases and J shed 6 bases, with 10 bases lying between them. CDR3 sequence reads: CASSYLDSNSPLHF. CDR3 DNA sequence: TGTGCCAGCAGCTACCTGGACAGTAATTCACCCCTCCACTTT. Based on the CDR3 plus reference TRBV5-4 and TRBJ1-6, the full variable domain is ETGVTQSPTHLIKTRGQQVTLRCSSQSGHNTVSWYQQALGQGPQFIFQYYREEENGRGNFPPRFSGLQFPNYSSELNVNALELDDSALYLCASSYLDSNSPLHFGNGTRLTVT.

The V call is TRBV9, the J call TRBJ1-6, with D unclear. The CDR3 consists of 14 residues. Looked up from germline, CDR1 is SGDLS and CDR2 is YYNGEE. Trimming pared 5 bases from V and 9 bases from J, leaving 15 bases between. CDR3 protein: CASRASLEGSPLHF. Here the CDR3 DNA reads TGTGCCAGCAGGGCCTCCCTCGAGGGTTCACCCCTCCACTTT.

The chain uses TRBV21-1 and TRBJ1-1. TRBV21-1 constitutes a pseudogene. The CDR3 has 14 amino acids. The CDR3 nucleotides read TGTGCCAGCACCGTCCACGGCGCGGACACTGAAGCTTTCTTT. It specifies CASTVHGADTEAFF.

This chain connects TRBV21-1 to TRBJ2-2; the D call in the table, TRBD2, was not verified against the DNA. TRBV21-1 is flagged as a pseudogene. CDR3 length: 15 residues. CDR3 residues: CASSKAEGNTGELFF. The CDR3 nucleotides read TGTGCCAGCAGCAAAGCTGAGGGAAACACCGGGGAGCTGTTTTTT.